This T cell receptor beta chain appears in the sequencing data of a study of somatic mutations in cytotoxic T cells in rheumatoid arthritis. About the research overall: Blood samples of 25 to 30 ml were drawn from patients (in EDTA) right after diagnosis and before any treatment.

Clones were sequenced by immunoSEQ multiplex PCR, and TCRdb holds only the in-frame ones, with some missing. The sample lists more than 13,000 clones; over 60% were seen once. This clone was detected only once. Antigen unknown. The CD4+ and CD8+ fractions came from positive magnetic bead selection and were purity-checked by flow cytometry. General study points: A slight TRBV07 underrepresentation in rheumatoid arthritis patients was reported without multiple-comparison adjustment.

The V gene lost 7 bases and the J gene lost 4 bases, with 11 bases spanning the gap. CDR3 length: 12 amino acids. Germline values: CDR1 MNHEY, CDR2 SVGAGI. This receptor was identified in an adult with rheumatoid arthritis. This rearrangement joins TRBV6-5 to TRBJ2-7, with D possibly matching TRBD1 (5 bases). The sample comprised CD8+ T cells sorted from blood. CDR3 bases: TGTGCCAGCAAAGACAGAGGTTACGAGCAGTACTTC. Encoded protein: CASKDRGYEQYF.